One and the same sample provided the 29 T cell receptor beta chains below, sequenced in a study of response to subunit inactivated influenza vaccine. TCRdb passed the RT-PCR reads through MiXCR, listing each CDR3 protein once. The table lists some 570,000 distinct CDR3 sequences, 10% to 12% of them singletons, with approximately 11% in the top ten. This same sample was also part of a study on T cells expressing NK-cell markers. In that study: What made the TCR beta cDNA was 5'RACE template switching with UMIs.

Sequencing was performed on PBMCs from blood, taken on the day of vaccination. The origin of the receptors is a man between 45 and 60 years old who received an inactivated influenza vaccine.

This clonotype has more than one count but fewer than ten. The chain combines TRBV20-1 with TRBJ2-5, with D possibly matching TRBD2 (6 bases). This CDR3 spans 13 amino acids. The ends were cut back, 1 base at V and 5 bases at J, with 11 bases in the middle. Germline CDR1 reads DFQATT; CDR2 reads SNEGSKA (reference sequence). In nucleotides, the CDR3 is TGCAGTGCTAGAGGCGCGGGGTTTGAGACCCAGTACTTC. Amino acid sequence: CSARGAGFETQYF.

The CDR3: CASRIRSGRQQETQYF. CDR3 coding DNA: TGTGCCAGCAGGATTCGGAGCGGGAGGCAACAAGAGACCCAGTACTTC. V usage is TRBV28 and J usage is TRBJ2-5; 9 bases fit TRBD2. The length of the CDR3 is 16 residues. The junction had 10 bases not matched to a gene; V was cut back by 6 bases and J by 2 bases. Germline V gene lookup returns CDR1 MDHEN and CDR2 SYDVKM. The whole variable domain, filled in from reference TRBV28 and TRBJ2-5, reads DVKVTQSSRYLVKRTGEKVFLECVQDMDHENMFWYRQDPGLGLRLIYFSYDVKMKEKGDIPEGYSVSREKKERFSLILESASTNQTSMYLCASRIRSGRQQETQYFGPGTRLLVL.

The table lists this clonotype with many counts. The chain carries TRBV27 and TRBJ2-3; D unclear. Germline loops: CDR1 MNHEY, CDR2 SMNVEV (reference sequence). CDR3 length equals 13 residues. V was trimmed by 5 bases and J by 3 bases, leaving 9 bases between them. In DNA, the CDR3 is TGTGCCAGCAGTCTAACCTGGACAGATACGCAGTATTTT. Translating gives CASSLTWTDTQYF.

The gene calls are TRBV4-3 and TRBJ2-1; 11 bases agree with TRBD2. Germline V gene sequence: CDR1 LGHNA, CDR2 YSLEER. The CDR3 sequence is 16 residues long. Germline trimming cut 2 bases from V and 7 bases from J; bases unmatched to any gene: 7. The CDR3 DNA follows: TGCGCCAGCAGCCAAAATAGCGGGGGGGCCGGGAATGAGCAGTTCTTC. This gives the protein CASSQNSGGAGNEQFF.

The CDR3 protein is CASKSGLEETQYF. CDR3 nucleotides: TGTGCCAGCAAGAGTGGGCTTGAAGAGACCCAGTACTTC. The V gene is TRBV27, the J gene TRBJ2-5; D remains ambiguous. V lost 7 bases to trimming and J lost 3 bases, with 12 bases between them. The CDR3 covers 13 residues. Germline values: CDR1 MNHEY, CDR2 SMNVEV (reference sequence).

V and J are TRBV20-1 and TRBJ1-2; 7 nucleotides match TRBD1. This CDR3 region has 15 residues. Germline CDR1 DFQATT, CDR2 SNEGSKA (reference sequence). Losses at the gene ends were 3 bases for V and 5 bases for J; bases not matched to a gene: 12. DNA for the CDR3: TGCAGTGCTAGTCGGCCTCAGGGGGTAGTTTATGGCTACACCTTC. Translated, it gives CSASRPQGVVYGYTF.

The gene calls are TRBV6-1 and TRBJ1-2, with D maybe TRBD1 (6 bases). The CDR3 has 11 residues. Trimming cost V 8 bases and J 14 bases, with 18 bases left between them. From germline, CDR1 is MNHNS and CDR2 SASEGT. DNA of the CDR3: TGTGCCAGCGGACAGCTAGTGGGGCTTACCTTC. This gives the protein CASGQLVGLTF.

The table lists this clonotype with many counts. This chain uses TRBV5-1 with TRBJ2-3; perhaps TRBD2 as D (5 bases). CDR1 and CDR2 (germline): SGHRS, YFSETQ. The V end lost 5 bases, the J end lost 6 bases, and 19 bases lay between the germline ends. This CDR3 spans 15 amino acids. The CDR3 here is CASRVRGDARDTQYF. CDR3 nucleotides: TGCGCCAGCAGGGTACGGGGTGATGCACGGGATACGCAGTATTTT.

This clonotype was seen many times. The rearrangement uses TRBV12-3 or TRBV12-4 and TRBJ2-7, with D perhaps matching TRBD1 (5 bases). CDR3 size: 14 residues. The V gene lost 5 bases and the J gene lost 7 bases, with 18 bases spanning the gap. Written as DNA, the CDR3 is TGTGCCAGCAGTATATCAGGGTCTATACGGGAGCAGTACTTC. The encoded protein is CASSISGSIREQYF.

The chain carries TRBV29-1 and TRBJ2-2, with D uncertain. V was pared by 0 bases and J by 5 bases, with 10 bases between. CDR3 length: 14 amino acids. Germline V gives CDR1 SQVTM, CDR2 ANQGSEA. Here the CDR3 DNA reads TGCAGCGTTGAAGATCTGGGGAAAACCGGGGAGCTGTTTTTT. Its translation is CSVEDLGKTGELFF.

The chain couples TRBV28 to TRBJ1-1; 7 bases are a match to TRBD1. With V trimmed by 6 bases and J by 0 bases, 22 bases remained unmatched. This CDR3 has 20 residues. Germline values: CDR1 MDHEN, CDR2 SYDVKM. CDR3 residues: CASRGPLGQPKGFMNTEAFF. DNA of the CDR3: TGTGCCAGCAGGGGCCCCCTGGGACAGCCCAAGGGCTTCATGAACACTGAAGCTTTCTTT.

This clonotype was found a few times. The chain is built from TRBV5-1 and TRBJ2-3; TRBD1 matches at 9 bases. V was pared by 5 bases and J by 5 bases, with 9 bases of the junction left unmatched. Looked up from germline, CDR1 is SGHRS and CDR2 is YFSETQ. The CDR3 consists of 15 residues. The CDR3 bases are TGCGCCAGCAGGGTCGACAGGGGGATCGGAGATACGCAGTATTTT. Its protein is CASRVDRGIGDTQYF.

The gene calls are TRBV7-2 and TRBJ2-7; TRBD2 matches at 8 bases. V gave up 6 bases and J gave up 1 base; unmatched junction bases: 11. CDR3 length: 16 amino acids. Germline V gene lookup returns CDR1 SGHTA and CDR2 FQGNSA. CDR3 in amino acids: CASSFLGLASSYEQYF. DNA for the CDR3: TGTGCCAGCAGTTTCCTTGGACTAGCCTCTTCCTACGAGCAGTACTTC.

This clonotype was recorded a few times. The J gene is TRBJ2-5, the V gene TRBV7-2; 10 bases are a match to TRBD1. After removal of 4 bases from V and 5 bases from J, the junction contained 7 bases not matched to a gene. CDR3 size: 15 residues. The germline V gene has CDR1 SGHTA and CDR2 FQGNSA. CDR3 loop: CASSSDRGLGETQYF. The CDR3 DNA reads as TGTGCCAGCAGCTCTGACAGGGGGCTGGGTGAGACCCAGTACTTC.

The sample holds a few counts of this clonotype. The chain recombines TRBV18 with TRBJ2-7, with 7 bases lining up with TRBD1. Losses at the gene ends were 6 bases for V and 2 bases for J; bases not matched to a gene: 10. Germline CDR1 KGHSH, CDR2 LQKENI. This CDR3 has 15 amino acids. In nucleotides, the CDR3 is TGTGCCAGCTCCCAAACCGGGACAGCGACCTACGAGCAGTACTTC. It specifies CASSQTGTATYEQYF.

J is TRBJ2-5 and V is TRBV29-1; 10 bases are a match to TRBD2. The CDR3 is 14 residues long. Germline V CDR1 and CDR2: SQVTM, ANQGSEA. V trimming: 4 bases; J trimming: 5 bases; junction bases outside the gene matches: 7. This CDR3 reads CSVGGPSGGETQYF. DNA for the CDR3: TGCAGCGTTGGGGGGCCTAGCGGGGGTGAGACCCAGTACTTC.

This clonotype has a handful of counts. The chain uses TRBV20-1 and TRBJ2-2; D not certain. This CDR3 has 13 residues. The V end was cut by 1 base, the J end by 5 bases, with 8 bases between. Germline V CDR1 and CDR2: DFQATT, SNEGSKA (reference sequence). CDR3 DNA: TGCAGTGCTAGAGGCCAGAGGACCGGGGAGCTGTTTTTT. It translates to CSARGQRTGELFF.

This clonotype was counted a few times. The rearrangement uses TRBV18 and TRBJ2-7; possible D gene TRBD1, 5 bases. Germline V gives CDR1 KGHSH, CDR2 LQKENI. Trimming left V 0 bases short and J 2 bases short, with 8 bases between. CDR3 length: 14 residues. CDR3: CASSPPDRPYEQYF. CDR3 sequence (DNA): TGTGCCAGCTCACCACCAGACAGACCCTACGAGCAGTACTTC.

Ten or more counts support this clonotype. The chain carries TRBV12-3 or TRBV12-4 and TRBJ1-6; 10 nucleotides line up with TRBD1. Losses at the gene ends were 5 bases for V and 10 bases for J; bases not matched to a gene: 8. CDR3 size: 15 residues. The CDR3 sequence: CASSPDDRGPSPLHF. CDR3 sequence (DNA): TGTGCCAGCAGTCCGGACGACAGGGGGCCGTCACCCCTCCACTTT.

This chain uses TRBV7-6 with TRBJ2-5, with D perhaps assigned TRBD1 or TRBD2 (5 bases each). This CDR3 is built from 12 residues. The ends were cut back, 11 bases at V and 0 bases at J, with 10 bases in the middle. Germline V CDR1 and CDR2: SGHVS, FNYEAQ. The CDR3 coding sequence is TGTGCCGGGGACCGCGACCAAGAGACCCAGTACTTC. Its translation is CAGDRDQETQYF. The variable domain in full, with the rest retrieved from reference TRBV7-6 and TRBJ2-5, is GAGVSQSPRYKVTKRGQDVALRCDPISGHVSLYWYRQALGQGPEFLTYFNYEAQQDKSGLPNDRFSAERPEGSISTLTIQRTEQRDSAMYRCAGDRDQETQYFGPGTRLLVL.

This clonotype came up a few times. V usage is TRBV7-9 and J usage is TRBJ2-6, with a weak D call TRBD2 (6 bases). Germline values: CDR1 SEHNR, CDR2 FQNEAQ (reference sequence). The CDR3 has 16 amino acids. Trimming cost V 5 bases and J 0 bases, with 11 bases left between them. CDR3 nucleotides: TGTGCCAGCAGCCGGGACTCTTTCTCTGGGGCCAACGTCCTGACTTTC. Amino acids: CASSRDSFSGANVLTF.

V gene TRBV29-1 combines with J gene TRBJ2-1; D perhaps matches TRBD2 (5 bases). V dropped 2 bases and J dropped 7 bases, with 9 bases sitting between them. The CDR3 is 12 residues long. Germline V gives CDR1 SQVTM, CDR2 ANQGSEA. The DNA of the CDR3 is TGCAGCGTTGAATACGGGAAGAATGAGCAGTTCTTC. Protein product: CSVEYGKNEQFF.

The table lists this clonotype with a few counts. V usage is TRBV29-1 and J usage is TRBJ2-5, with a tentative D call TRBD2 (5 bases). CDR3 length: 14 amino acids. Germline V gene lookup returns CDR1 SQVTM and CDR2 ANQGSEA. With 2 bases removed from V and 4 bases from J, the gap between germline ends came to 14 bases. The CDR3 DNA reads TGCAGCGTTGAACGGCGAGCGGTGGGAGAGACCCAGTACTTC. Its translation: CSVERRAVGETQYF.

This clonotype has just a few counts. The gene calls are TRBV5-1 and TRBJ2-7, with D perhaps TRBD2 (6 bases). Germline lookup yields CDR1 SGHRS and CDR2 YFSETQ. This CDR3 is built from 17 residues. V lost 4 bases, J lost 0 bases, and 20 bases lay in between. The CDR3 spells CASSLTFMTSSSYEQYF. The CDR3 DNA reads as TGCGCCAGCAGCCTAACCTTTATGACTAGTAGCTCCTACGAGCAGTACTTC.

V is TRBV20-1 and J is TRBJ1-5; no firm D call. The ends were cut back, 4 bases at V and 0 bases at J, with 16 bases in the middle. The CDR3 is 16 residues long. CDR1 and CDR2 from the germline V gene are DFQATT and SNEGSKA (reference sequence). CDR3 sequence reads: CSAIHDTTFSNQPQHF. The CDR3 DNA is TGCAGTGCTATTCATGACACGACGTTTAGCAATCAGCCCCAGCATTTT.

CDR3 sequence reads: CASSRGQGLDTQYF. The CDR3 DNA reads as TGTGCCAGCAGCCGAGGACAGGGCTTGGATACGCAGTATTTT. V and J are TRBV6-2 or TRBV6-3 and TRBJ2-3; 8 bases line up with TRBD1. The CDR3 spans 14 residues. Germline V gene sequence: CDR1 MNHEY, CDR2 SVGEGT. V was pared by 6 bases and J by 6 bases, with 8 bases of the junction left unmatched.

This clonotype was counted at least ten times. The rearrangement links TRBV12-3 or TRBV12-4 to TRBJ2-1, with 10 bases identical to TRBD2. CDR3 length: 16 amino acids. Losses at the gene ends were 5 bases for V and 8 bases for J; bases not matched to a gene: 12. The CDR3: CASSVVSGGAFYEQFF. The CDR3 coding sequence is TGTGCCAGCAGTGTCGTAAGCGGGGGGGCATTCTATGAGCAGTTCTTC.

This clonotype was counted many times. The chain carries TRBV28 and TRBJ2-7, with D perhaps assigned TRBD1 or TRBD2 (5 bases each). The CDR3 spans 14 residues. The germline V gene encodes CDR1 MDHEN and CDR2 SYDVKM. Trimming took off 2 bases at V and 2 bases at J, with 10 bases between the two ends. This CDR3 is CASSLLRDPYEQYF. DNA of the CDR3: TGTGCCAGCAGTTTACTCAGGGACCCCTACGAGCAGTACTTC.

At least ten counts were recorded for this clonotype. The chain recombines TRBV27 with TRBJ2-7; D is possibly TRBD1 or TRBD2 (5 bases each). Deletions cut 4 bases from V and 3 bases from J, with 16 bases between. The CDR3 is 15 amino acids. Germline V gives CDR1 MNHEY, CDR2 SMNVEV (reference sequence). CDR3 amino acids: CASSSRDRGDYEQYF. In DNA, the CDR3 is TGTGCCAGCAGTTCCCGGGATAGAGGGGACTACGAGCAGTACTTC.